One T cell receptor beta chain is described in this entry. The antigen is undetermined. The ends lost 3 bases at V and 3 bases at J; junction bases unmatched: 7. This CDR3 comprises 16 residues. Germline CDR1 reads MGHRA; CDR2 reads YSYEKL. The sample originates from a study of shared clonotypes between healthy human individuals. Looking at the study overall: Per-donor plates numbered three CD4 naive, three CD4 memory, two CD8 naive and one CD8 memory. General study findings and limits: For naive CD4 cells, around 5% of clonotypes were shared across four donors. Read depth was anticipated to influence clonotype sharing among donors.

TCRdb keeps only in-frame clones here, not all; method: immunoSEQ multiplex PCR. The repertoire holds over 2 million clones, with 85% to 95% as singletons. Donors were healthy HIV-negative adults without recently reported acute infections or vaccinations. The chain uses TRBV4-1 and TRBJ1-5; 8 nucleotides line up with TRBD1. Sequenced material: naive CD4+ T cells sorted from blood. Subset: CD45RA+ positively selected. This TCR derives from a man younger than 35 in good health. The CDR3 sequence is CASSHAGQGANQPQHF. As DNA, the CDR3 is TGCGCCAGCAGCCATGCTGGACAGGGCGCCAATCAGCCCCAGCATTTT.